The 2 T cell receptor beta chains reported below all come from one sample, sequenced in a study of shared clonotypes between healthy human individuals. TCRdb's copy holds only in-frame clones and misses some; the assay was immunoSEQ multiplex PCR. There are fewer than 400,000 clones in the sample; about 74% occur only once, and about 9.3% lies in the top ten. Sequenced material: memory CD4+ T cells sorted from blood. Documented subset: CD45RA-negative fraction. The receptors were gathered from a man under 40 in good health.

This clone was seen once. The rearrangement links TRBV28 to TRBJ2-7; 9 bases are shared with TRBD1. Trimming cost V 2 bases and J 0 bases; bases outside gene matches: 2. Germline CDR1 MDHEN, CDR2 SYDVKM. The CDR3 loop spans 15 amino acids. The CDR3 sequence: CASSLPGQGSYEQYF. In DNA, the CDR3 is TGTGCCAGCAGTTTACCGGGACAGGGCTCCTACGAGCAGTACTTC.

The chain carries TRBV19 and TRBJ2-1; 8 bases are a match to TRBD1. The CDR3 spans 15 residues. From germline, CDR1 is LNHDA and CDR2 SQIVND (reference sequence). Losses at the gene ends were 4 bases for V and 5 bases for J; bases not matched to a gene: 7. As DNA, the CDR3 is TGTGCCAGTAGTAATTCAGGGGGCTTCCACAATGAGCAGTTCTTC. Protein product: CASSNSGGFHNEQFF.